This record concerns one T cell receptor beta chain sequence. Its antigen is currently unknown. General observations from the study: Whole repertoires were not studied in the larger cohort, only one V-J beta rearrangement. Tumor memory CD4+ T cell TCR gene usage was found to cluster with blood and lymph node memory CD4+ cells and with lymph node naive CD4+ cells. Tumor Treg TCRs overlapped most with tumor naive CD4+ cells.

Treg sorting used a CD4+CD25+CD127-/low gate. From germline, CDR1 is KGHDR and CDR2 SFDVKD. J was trimmed by 7 bases and V by 3 bases; bases with no gene match: 8. The CDR3 covers 15 residues. Full-length variable regions came from constant-region reverse primers plus semi-nested Nested Universal Primer A PCR. TCRdb analysed the 5' RACE reads with MiXCR anew, one entry per CDR3 protein. Of 50,000 to 65,000 distinct CDR3 sequences in the sample, roughly 20% are singletons; the top ten hold around 3.2%. The gene calls are TRBV24-1 and TRBJ2-1, with 7 bases matching TRBD2. The material sequenced was tumor-infiltrating Tregs sorted from the breast tumor. The source of this sequence is a female donor with breast cancer. The CDR3 DNA reads as TGTGCCACCAGTGATAGGAGCGGGAACCTAAATGAGCAGTTCTTC. Its translation: CATSDRSGNLNEQFF.